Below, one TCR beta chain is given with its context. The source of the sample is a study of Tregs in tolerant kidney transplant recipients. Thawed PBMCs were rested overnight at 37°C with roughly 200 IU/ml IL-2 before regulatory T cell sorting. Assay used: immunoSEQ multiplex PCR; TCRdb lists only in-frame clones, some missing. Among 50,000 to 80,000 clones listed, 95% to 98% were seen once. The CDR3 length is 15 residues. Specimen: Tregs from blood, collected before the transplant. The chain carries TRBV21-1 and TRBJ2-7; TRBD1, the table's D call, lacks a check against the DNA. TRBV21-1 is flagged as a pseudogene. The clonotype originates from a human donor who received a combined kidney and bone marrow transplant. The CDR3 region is CASSKAQGAVYEQYF. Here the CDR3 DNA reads TGTGCCAGCAGCAAAGCCCAGGGGGCGGTCTACGAGCAGTACTTC.